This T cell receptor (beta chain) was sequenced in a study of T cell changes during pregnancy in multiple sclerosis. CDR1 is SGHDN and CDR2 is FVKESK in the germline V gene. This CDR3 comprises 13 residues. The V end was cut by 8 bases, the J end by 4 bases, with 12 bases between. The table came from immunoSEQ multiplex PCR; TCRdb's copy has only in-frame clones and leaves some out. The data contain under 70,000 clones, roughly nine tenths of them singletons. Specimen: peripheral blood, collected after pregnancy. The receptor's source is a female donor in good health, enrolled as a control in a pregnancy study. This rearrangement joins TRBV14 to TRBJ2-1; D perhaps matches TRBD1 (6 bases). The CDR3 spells CASRDNKYNEQFF. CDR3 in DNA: TGTGCCAGCCGGGACAATAAGTACAATGAGCAGTTCTTC. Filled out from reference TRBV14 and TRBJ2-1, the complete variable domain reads EAGVTQFPSHSVIEKGQTVTLRCDPISGHDNLYWYRRVMGKEIKFLLHFVKESKQDESGMPNNRFLAERTGGTYSTLKVQPAELEDSGVYFCASRDNKYNEQFFGPGTRLTVL.